The 30 T cell receptor beta chains in this list originate from one sample, sequenced in a study of shared clonotypes between healthy human individuals. TCRdb's table, derived via immunoSEQ multiplex PCR, lists solely in-frame clones and lacks some. Here the sample spans around 2.5 million clones, under 95% being singletons. The sample comprised naive CD4+ T cells from PBMCs. Regarding subset: CD45RA+ positively selected. These receptors all stem from a man aged 18-30 years in good health. Some clones in this sample may be carry-over from other donors' samples.

The gene calls are TRBV30 and TRBJ2-7; D gene uncertain. This CDR3 is built from 13 residues. V gave up 1 base and J gave up 4 bases, with 11 bases separating them. CDR1 is GTSNPN and CDR2 is SVGIG in the germline V gene (reference sequence). Here the CDR3 reads CAWSGGLKYEQYF. The DNA of the CDR3 is TGTGCCTGGAGTGGGGGATTGAAGTACGAGCAGTACTTC.

The chain carries TRBV19 and TRBJ2-1; D possibly uses TRBD1 or TRBD2 (6 bases each). The length of the CDR3 is 15 residues. Trimming took off 3 bases at V and 10 bases at J, with 19 bases between the two ends. CDR1 and CDR2 (germline): LNHDA, SQIVND (reference sequence). The CDR3 DNA is TGTGCCAGTAGTATGAGCGGAGGGGGGTTTGGGGAGCAGTTCTTC. It specifies CASSMSGGGFGEQFF.

The rearrangement links TRBV7-9 to TRBJ2-7, with 7 bases lining up with TRBD1. Trimming at V came to 8 bases and at J to 2 bases, leaving 12 bases not matched to a gene. This CDR3 has 15 amino acids. Per the germline V gene, CDR1 is SEHNR and CDR2 is FQNEAQ (reference sequence). CDR3 sequence: CASSPPYGQAYEQYF. DNA of the CDR3: TGTGCCAGCTCTCCGCCATATGGACAGGCCTACGAGCAGTACTTC.

In DNA form, the CDR3 reads TGTGCCAGCAGCCTAGCCCCCGGACCGCTCGGCTACACCTTC. Encoded protein: CASSLAPGPLGYTF. The chain uses TRBV5-5 and TRBJ1-2, with unresolved D. Germline CDR1 is SGHKS and CDR2 is YYEKEE (reference sequence). V lost 4 bases and J 8 bases, leaving 18 bases between the germline ends. The CDR3 runs 14 residues.

With regard to this clone: The CDR3 ends on some other residue instead of the conserved phenylalanine or tryptophan, so this is likely a read error. V usage is TRBV6-6 and J usage is TRBJ2-7, with D unresolved. Per the germline V gene, CDR1 is MNHNY and CDR2 is SVGAGI (reference sequence). This CDR3 is built from 11 residues. Trimming stripped 5 bases from V and 2 bases from J, with 4 bases between. The CDR3 DNA reads as TGTGCCAGCAGTCCTGCCTACGAGCAGTACCTC. This encodes CASSPAYEQYL.

The V call is TRBV6-4, the J call TRBJ2-2; TRBD2 matches at 10 bases. Germline V gene data show CDR1 as MRHNA and CDR2 as SNTAGT. The V segment lost 4 bases and the J segment 3 bases; nucleotides outside the gene matches: 2. The CDR3 runs 15 residues. The CDR3, as DNA: TGTGCCAGCAGTGCCCTAGCGGGGGACACCGGGGAGCTGTTTTTT. Encoded protein: CASSALAGDTGELFF.

The chain is built from TRBV29-1 and TRBJ2-1; 7 nucleotides match TRBD2. V trimming: 0 bases; J trimming: 1 base; junction bases outside the gene matches: 15. This CDR3 has 19 amino acids. CDR1 and CDR2 (germline): SQVTM, ANQGSEA. CDR3 coding DNA: TGCAGCGTTGAAGAGTTCACTTCCCGGGCTAGCGGATCCTACAATGAGCAGTTCTTC. Protein product: CSVEEFTSRASGSYNEQFF.

The chain couples TRBV9 to TRBJ2-7; the D is unclear. Germline values: CDR1 SGDLS, CDR2 YYNGEE. V shed 0 bases and J shed 1 base, with 14 bases lying between them. The CDR3 runs to 16 residues. The CDR3 nucleotides read TGTGCCAGCAGCGTAGGGGCGATGGACGCATCCTACGAGCAGTACTTC. Protein sequence: CASSVGAMDASYEQYF.

As for this clone: The same CDR3 arises from other DNA sequences in this sample as well. This rearrangement joins TRBV5-4 to TRBJ1-3, with a weak D call TRBD1 (5 bases). The germline gives CDR1 SGHNT, CDR2 YYREEE (reference sequence). CDR3 length equals 14 residues. The germline V and J ends were trimmed by 2 bases and 7 bases, with 13 bases remaining between them. CDR3 bases: TGTGCCAGCAGCTTTGGGACTGGGGGGAACACCATATATTTT. This sequence encodes CASSFGTGGNTIYF.

V gene TRBV6-4 combines with J gene TRBJ2-6; D ambiguous. Trimming left V 6 bases short and J 0 bases short, with 18 bases between. The CDR3 spans 18 residues. Germline CDR1 and CDR2: MRHNA and SNTAGT. The CDR3 spells CASSRSWAANSGANVLTF. Written as DNA, the CDR3 is TGTGCCAGCAGCAGGAGCTGGGCAGCGAACTCTGGGGCCAACGTCCTGACTTTC.

The genes are TRBV18 and TRBJ1-1; the D is unclear. From germline, CDR1 is KGHSH and CDR2 LQKENI. The CDR3 runs 15 residues. V was clipped by 1 base and J by 2 bases, with 11 bases between them. In nucleotides, the CDR3 is TGTGCCAGCTCACCACTCCAACGGACTAACACTGAAGCTTTCTTT. Its translation: CASSPLQRTNTEAFF. The variable domain in full, completed from reference TRBV18 and TRBJ1-1, reads NAGVMQNPRHLVRRRGQEARLRCSPMKGHSHVYWYRQLPEEGLKFMVYLQKENIIDESGMPKERFSAEFPKEGPSILRIQQVVRGDSAAYFCASSPLQRTNTEAFFGQGTRLTVV.

The chain uses TRBV10-3 and TRBJ1-2, with a weak D call TRBD1 (5 bases). Trimming took off 8 bases at V and 1 base at J, with 11 bases between the two ends. Germline V lookup: CDR1 ENHRY, CDR2 SYGVKD. CDR3 length: 13 residues. This CDR3 is CAIGAGLNYGYTF. The CDR3, as DNA: TGTGCCATCGGGGCAGGGCTTAACTATGGCTACACCTTC.

The rearrangement uses TRBV6-1 and TRBJ1-5; 8 bases match TRBD1. Looked up from germline, CDR1 is MNHNS and CDR2 is SASEGT. The V gene end was trimmed by 7 bases and the J gene end by 7 bases; junction bases not matched to a gene: 12. This CDR3 region has 15 residues. CDR3 sequence reads: CASIVRTGRDQPQHF. The CDR3 bases are TGTGCCAGCATTGTCCGGACAGGGAGGGACCAGCCCCAGCATTTT.

The rearrangement uses TRBV7-3 and TRBJ2-1, with D maybe TRBD1 (5 bases). The CDR3 runs 20 residues. Per germline, CDR1 SGHTA and CDR2 FQGTGA. V lost 6 bases and J lost 0, with 27 bases in between. The CDR3 is CASSHNGAWGGKSSYNEQFF. CDR3 bases: TGTGCCAGCAGTCATAATGGAGCGTGGGGCGGTAAGAGCTCCTACAATGAGCAGTTCTTC.

CDR3 sequence: CASQPGTPAQQFF. CDR3 in DNA: TGCGCCAGCCAACCCGGGACTCCTGCCCAGCAGTTCTTC. The chain recombines TRBV5-1 with TRBJ2-1; maybe TRBD2 (6 bases). There are 13 residues in the CDR3. Trimming removed 7 bases from V and 11 bases from J, with 19 bases in between. The germline CDR1 and CDR2 sequences are SGHRS and YFSETQ.

The chain has TRBV4-3 and TRBJ1-1; tentatively, D is TRBD1 (5 bases). This CDR3 comprises 15 residues. CDR1 LGHNA and CDR2 YSLEER come from the germline V gene. Deletions cut 4 bases from V and 8 bases from J, with 20 bases between. Written as DNA, the CDR3 is TGCGCCAGCAGCCGCGGGAGTGACGGGGGAAAGGAAGCTTTCTTT. Its protein product is CASSRGSDGGKEAFF.

The chain employs TRBV7-8 and TRBJ2-4; TRBD2 matches at 7 bases. CDR3 length: 16 residues. Germline V gene sequence: CDR1 SGHVS, CDR2 FQNEAQ. V lost 5 bases to trimming and J lost 2 bases; unmatched junction nucleotides: 9. CDR3 sequence: CASSLGTTFTKNIQYF. CDR3 sequence (DNA): TGTGCCAGCAGCCTAGGGACTACCTTTACCAAAAACATTCAGTACTTC.

CDR3 sequence reads: CASRKGTEAFF. The CDR3 DNA follows: TGTGCCAGCAGGAAGGGCACTGAAGCTTTCTTT. The chain couples TRBV2 to TRBJ1-1, with D hard to call. The length of the CDR3 is 11 residues. The V end lost 6 bases, the J end lost 4 bases, and 6 bases lay between the germline ends. Germline-derived CDR1 and CDR2 are SNHLY and FYNNEI. Drawing the rest from reference TRBV2 and TRBJ1-1, the complete variable domain is EPEVTQTPSHQVTQMGQEVILRCVPISNHLYFYWYRQILGQKVEFLVSFYNNEISEKSEIFDDQFSVERPDGSNFTLKIRSTKLEDSAMYFCASRKGTEAFFGQGTRLTVV.

This rearrangement joins TRBV6-6 to TRBJ1-2; D ambiguous. The germline V gene encodes CDR1 MNHNY and CDR2 SVGAGI (reference sequence). Trimming stripped 2 bases from V and 8 bases from J, with 15 bases between. The length of the CDR3 is 14 residues. CDR3 nucleotide sequence: TGTGCCAGCAGTTACGGGCAGCCCGGAGGAGGCTACACCTTC. As protein: CASSYGQPGGGYTF.

This clone has only one observation. The gene calls are TRBV19 and TRBJ2-3; 14 nucleotides align to TRBD2. This CDR3 is built from 17 residues. From germline, CDR1 is LNHDA and CDR2 SQIVND (reference sequence). V shed 5 bases and J 5 bases; nucleotides not matched to a gene: 9. The CDR3 spells CASSPKGLAGVQDTQYF. The CDR3 DNA reads TGTGCCAGTAGTCCAAAGGGACTAGCGGGAGTTCAAGATACGCAGTATTTT. Filled out from reference TRBV19 and TRBJ2-3, the complete variable domain reads DGGITQSPKYLFRKEGQNVTLSCEQNLNHDAMYWYRQDPGQGLRLIYYSQIVNDFQKGDIAEGYSVSREKKESFPLTVTSAQKNPTAFYLCASSPKGLAGVQDTQYFGPGTRLTVL.

The V and J genes are TRBV6-5 and TRBJ1-5; D uncertain. Germline CDR1 reads MNHEY; CDR2 reads SVGAGI. V was trimmed by 0 bases and J by 7 bases, leaving 7 bases between them. The CDR3 sequence is 13 residues long. This CDR3 reads CASSYSIYQPQHF. In DNA, the CDR3 is TGTGCCAGCAGTTACTCGATATACCAGCCCCAGCATTTT.

This clone appeared a single time. The rearrangement links TRBV5-4 to TRBJ2-7, with a possible D match to TRBD1 (6 bases). Per the germline V gene, CDR1 is SGHNT and CDR2 is YYREEE (reference sequence). V lost 0 bases to trimming and J lost 3 bases, with 16 bases between them. The CDR3 is 16 residues long. This CDR3 is CASSLVGSPGDYEQYF. For the CDR3, the DNA is TGTGCCAGCAGCTTGGTAGGCAGCCCAGGGGACTACGAGCAGTACTTC.

This chain connects TRBV10-3 to TRBJ2-1; 9 bases are a match to TRBD2. The junction had 16 bases not matched to a gene; V was cut back by 4 bases and J by 0 bases. This CDR3 has 20 residues. Looked up from germline, CDR1 is ENHRY and CDR2 is SYGVKD. The CDR3 nucleotides are TGTGCCATCAGTGGAAGACAGGGACTAGCAGGGAGTCTCTCCTACAATGAGCAGTTCTTC. Translating gives CAISGRQGLAGSLSYNEQFF.

V and J are TRBV5-4 and TRBJ2-1; 8 positions match TRBD1. V was clipped by 0 bases and J by 10 bases; unmatched bases: 12. There are 16 residues in the CDR3. Germline V lookup: CDR1 SGHNT, CDR2 YYREEE (reference sequence). CDR3 nucleotides: TGTGCCAGCAGCTTGGGAGGTATGGACAGGGCGCAGGAGCAGTTCTTC. Protein: CASSLGGMDRAQEQFF. Full variable domain (rest looked up from reference TRBV5-4 and TRBJ2-1): ETGVTQSPTHLIKTRGQQVTLRCSSQSGHNTVSWYQQALGQGPQFIFQYYREEENGRGNFPPRFSGLQFPNYSSELNVNALELDDSALYLCASSLGGMDRAQEQFFGPGTRLTVL.

The chain employs TRBV19 and TRBJ2-7; D is uncertain. Per germline, CDR1 LNHDA and CDR2 SQIVND (reference sequence). The CDR3 runs to 14 residues. V was trimmed by 1 base and J by 6 bases, leaving 13 bases between them. This CDR3 is CASSIANPSGEQYF. DNA for the CDR3: TGTGCCAGTAGTATAGCGAACCCCTCCGGCGAGCAGTACTTC.

The rearrangement joins TRBV2 to TRBJ1-5, with a weak D call TRBD1 (5 bases). Trimming left V 7 bases short and J 2 bases short, with 12 bases between. The CDR3 has 14 residues. From germline, CDR1 is SNHLY and CDR2 FYNNEI. DNA of the CDR3: TGTGCCAGCACTGGGGGTCGGGGCAATCAGCCCCAGCATTTT. Protein product: CASTGGRGNQPQHF.

This clone has only one observation. The J gene is TRBJ1-1, the V gene TRBV29-1; D is uncertain. Germline-derived CDR1 and CDR2 are SQVTM and ANQGSEA. The CDR3 runs 13 residues. With 3 bases removed from V and 6 bases from J, the gap between germline ends came to 14 bases. This CDR3 is CSVDEPGRAEAFF. CDR3 coding DNA: TGCAGCGTTGATGAGCCGGGAAGAGCTGAAGCTTTCTTT.

The chain uses TRBV5-8 and TRBJ1-3; no clear D gene. Germline assignment: CDR1 SGHTS and CDR2 YDEGEE. The CDR3 is 14 residues long. The V gene lost 6 bases and the J gene lost 4 bases, with 14 bases spanning the gap. The CDR3 nucleotides are TGTGCCAGCACCCCGCAGTATCTCGGAAACACCATATATTTT. This translates into CASTPQYLGNTIYF.

This clone was seen a single time. The rearrangement uses TRBV2 and TRBJ1-1; D not resolved. Germline values: CDR1 SNHLY, CDR2 FYNNEI. V gave up 4 bases and J gave up 3 bases, with 12 bases separating them. This CDR3 is 14 amino acids long. The DNA for the CDR3 is TGTGCCAGCAGTGCCAGGCGAGACGACACTGAAGCTTTCTTT. Its protein product is CASSARRDDTEAFF.

The chain is built from TRBV14 and TRBJ2-1; no clear D gene. The V gene lost 0 bases and the J gene lost 9 bases, with 12 bases spanning the gap. This CDR3 comprises 14 residues. Germline-derived CDR1 and CDR2 are SGHDN and FVKESK. CDR3: CASSQEVSLSEQFF. The CDR3 nucleotides read TGTGCCAGCAGCCAAGAGGTCAGTCTCAGTGAGCAGTTCTTC. Variable domain in full (rest from reference TRBV14 and TRBJ2-1): EAGVTQFPSHSVIEKGQTVTLRCDPISGHDNLYWYRRVMGKEIKFLLHFVKESKQDESGMPNNRFLAERTGGTYSTLKVQPAELEDSGVYFCASSQEVSLSEQFFGPGTRLTVL.